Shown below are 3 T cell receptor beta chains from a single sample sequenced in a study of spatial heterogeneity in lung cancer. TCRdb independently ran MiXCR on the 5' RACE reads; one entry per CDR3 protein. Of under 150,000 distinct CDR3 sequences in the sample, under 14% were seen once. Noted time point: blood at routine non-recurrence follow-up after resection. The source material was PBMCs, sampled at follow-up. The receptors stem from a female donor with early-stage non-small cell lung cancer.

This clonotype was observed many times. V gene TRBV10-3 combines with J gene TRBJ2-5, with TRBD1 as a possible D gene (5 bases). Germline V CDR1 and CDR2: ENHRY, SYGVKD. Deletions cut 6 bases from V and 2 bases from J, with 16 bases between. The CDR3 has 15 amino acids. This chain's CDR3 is CAIRSPDRDQETQYF. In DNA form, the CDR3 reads TGTGCCATCAGATCCCCAGACAGAGATCAAGAGACCCAGTACTTC.

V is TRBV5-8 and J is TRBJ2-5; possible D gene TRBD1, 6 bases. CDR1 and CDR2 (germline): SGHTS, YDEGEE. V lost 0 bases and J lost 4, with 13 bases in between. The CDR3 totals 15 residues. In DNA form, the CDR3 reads TGTGCCAGCAGCTTGGGGGCAGGGGACCGAGAGACCCAGTACTTC. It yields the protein CASSLGAGDRETQYF. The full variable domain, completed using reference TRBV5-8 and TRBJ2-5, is EAGVTQSPTHLIKTRGQQATLRCSPISGHTSVYWYQQALGLGLQFLLWYDEGEERNRGNFPPRFSGRQFPNYSSELNVNALELEDSALYLCASSLGAGDRETQYFGPGTRLLVL.

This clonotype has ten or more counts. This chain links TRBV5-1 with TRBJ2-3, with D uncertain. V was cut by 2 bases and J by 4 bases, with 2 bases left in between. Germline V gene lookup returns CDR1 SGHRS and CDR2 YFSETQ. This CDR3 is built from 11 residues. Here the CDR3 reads CASSLADTQYF. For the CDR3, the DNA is TGCGCCAGCAGCTTAGCAGATACGCAGTATTTT. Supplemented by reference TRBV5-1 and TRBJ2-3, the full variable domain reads KAGVTQTPRYLIKTRGQQVTLSCSPISGHRSVSWYQQTPGQGLQFLFEYFSETQRNKGNFPGRFSGRQFSNSRSEMNVSTLELGDSALYLCASSLADTQYFGPGTRLTVL.